This TCR beta chain emerged from a study of T-cell reconstitution after alpha-beta-depleted transplantation in children. This clonotype was observed a few times. It was with unique molecular identifiers that the TCRbeta library was prepared. TCRdb passed the PCR reads through MiXCR, listing each CDR3 protein once. The top ten hold around 2.4% of the sample, which has around 370,000 distinct CDR3 sequences, about 9.4% seen once. In germline, CDR1 is DFQATT, CDR2 SNEGSKA (reference sequence). V was pared by 7 bases and J by 5 bases, with 21 bases between. This CDR3 contains 15 residues. This clonotype originated in a human donor who donated a stem cell graft to a child with acute lymphoblastic leukemia. The material was PBMCs from the stem cell graft donor, obtained from the stem cell graft. The chain carries TRBV20-1 and TRBJ1-5, with D possibly being TRBD1 (6 bases). In DNA form, the CDR3 reads TGCAGTGTAAAGAAGGGGGGAGGTGACGATCAGCCCCAGCATTTT. Its translation is CSVKKGGGDDQPQHF.